Listed here are 15 T cell receptor beta chains from one sample, sequenced in a study of human T cells and chemical hapten exposure. TCRdb recomputed calls from the RACE reads with MiXCR, one row per CDR3 protein. There are around 300,000 distinct CDR3 sequences in the sample; about 7% occur only once, and approximately 8% lies in the top ten. Noted time point: patch test 1, 2 weeks after DPC sensitization. Treatment denoted: therapeutic diphenylcyclopropenone sensitization with weekly scalp DPC. The material sequenced was whole blood, taken in connection with sensitization to the hapten diphenylcyclopropenone (DPC). The receptor set was obtained from a woman aged 18-35 years with alopecia areata. Some clones in this sample may be carry-over from other donors' samples.

This clonotype has at least ten counts. The chain uses TRBV6-5 and TRBJ2-7, with D unresolved. Germline V CDR1 and CDR2: MNHEY, SVGAGI. Between the trimmed V and J ends, which lost 2 bases and 2 bases, there was a span of 16 bases. The CDR3 contains 16 residues. Here the CDR3 reads CASSYGVGEQTYEQYF. The CDR3 DNA reads as TGTGCCAGCAGTTACGGGGTAGGTGAGCAGACCTACGAGCAGTACTTC.

This clonotype was counted between two and nine times. The gene calls are TRBV5-4 and TRBJ2-7; 10 bases are a match to TRBD1. There are 11 residues in the CDR3. Germline trimming cut 7 bases from V and 7 bases from J; bases unmatched to any gene: 2. CDR1 SGHNT and CDR2 YYREEE come from the germline V gene (reference sequence). For the CDR3, the DNA is TGTGCCAGCGGACAGGGGGAAGAGCAGTACTTC. It translates to CASGQGEEQYF.

V and J are TRBV5-6 and TRBJ2-7; 7 nucleotides match TRBD1. Germline CDR1 is SGHDT and CDR2 is YYEEEE. The CDR3 contains 15 residues. V lost 4 bases and J lost 3; bases outside the gene matches: 10. The CDR3 DNA sequence: TGTGCCAGCAGCCCGCGCCCGGGACAGAACTACGAGCAGTACTTC. Amino acids: CASSPRPGQNYEQYF.

This chain links TRBV7-9 with TRBJ2-4; D is undetermined. The CDR3 has 14 residues. Deletions cut 3 bases from V and 6 bases from J, with 12 bases between. Germline CDR1 SEHNR, CDR2 FQNEAQ (reference sequence). CDR3 bases: TGTGCCAGCAGCTTGACCTCGTGGGGAAACATTCAGTACTTC. It is translated as CASSLTSWGNIQYF.

This clonotype has a handful of counts. V and J are TRBV27 and TRBJ2-7; D gene unclear. There are 14 residues in the CDR3. The germline V gene has CDR1 MNHEY and CDR2 SMNVEV (reference sequence). The V end was cut by 5 bases, the J end by 3 bases, with 14 bases between. For the CDR3, the DNA is TGTGCCAGCAGTAAGGCCCTCGCAAGCTACGAGCAGTACTTC. Amino acid sequence: CASSKALASYEQYF.

A few counts support this clonotype. The chain joins TRBV7-3 to TRBJ1-2, with D possibly TRBD1 on 6 matching bases. The CDR3 covers 14 residues. CDR1 SGHTA and CDR2 FQGTGA come from the germline V gene. The ends were cut back, 5 bases at V and 7 bases at J, with 17 bases in the middle. This CDR3 reads CASSPTQGGVGYTF. CDR3 coding DNA: TGTGCCAGCAGCCCAACACAGGGAGGAGTTGGCTACACCTTC.

This clonotype was counted ten times or more. This chain uses TRBV7-9 with TRBJ1-5; 7 nucleotides align to TRBD1. Losses at the gene ends were 1 base for V and 5 bases for J; bases not matched to a gene: 11. CDR1 is SEHNR, CDR2 FQNEAQ, per germline (reference sequence). The CDR3 loop spans 17 amino acids. CDR3 in amino acids: CASSLETGTGFYQPQHF. For the CDR3, the DNA is TGTGCCAGCAGCTTAGAGACAGGGACCGGGTTCTATCAGCCCCAGCATTTT.

The chain is built from TRBV7-2 and TRBJ1-5; D might be TRBD1 (5 bases). Trimming pared 1 base from V and 5 bases from J, leaving 9 bases between. The CDR3 contains 14 residues. CDR1 is SGHTA, CDR2 FQGNSA, per germline. CDR3 nucleotides: TGTGCCAGCAGCTTAGTCACAGGCGATCAGCCCCAGCATTTT. This codes for CASSLVTGDQPQHF.

This clonotype was observed at least ten times. This chain joins TRBV4-1 and TRBJ2-3, with D perhaps TRBD1 (5 bases). The germline V gene has CDR1 MGHRA and CDR2 YSYEKL. The ends were cut back, 1 base at V and 7 bases at J, with 18 bases in the middle. The CDR3 covers 16 residues. This chain's CDR3 is CASSQAMGPTQYTQYF. The CDR3 DNA reads TGCGCCAGCAGCCAAGCCATGGGGCCGACACAATATACGCAGTATTTT.

This clonotype was counted between two and nine times. The V call is TRBV6-5, the J call TRBJ2-5, with 8 bases fitting TRBD1. V dropped 2 bases and J dropped 7; count of bases not matched to a gene: 12. CDR1 is MNHEY and CDR2 is SVGAGI in the germline V gene. This CDR3 is 16 amino acids long. CDR3 amino acids: CASSYTGQGALMTQYF. The CDR3 DNA sequence: TGTGCCAGCAGTTACACCGGTCAGGGGGCTTTGATGACCCAGTACTTC.

This rearrangement joins TRBV28 to TRBJ1-1; maybe TRBD1 (6 bases). With 7 bases removed from V and 10 bases from J, the gap between germline ends came to 10 bases. The germline V gene encodes CDR1 MDHEN and CDR2 SYDVKM. The CDR3 covers 10 residues. CDR3 amino acids: CASMRGGAFF. The CDR3 DNA is TGTGCCAGCATGAGAGGGGGAGCTTTCTTT. Complete variable domain (other parts from reference TRBV28 and TRBJ1-1): DVKVTQSSRYLVKRTGEKVFLECVQDMDHENMFWYRQDPGLGLRLIYFSYDVKMKEKGDIPEGYSVSREKKERFSLILESASTNQTSMYLCASMRGGAFFGQGTRLTVV.

This clonotype has only a few counts. The chain uses TRBV4-2 and TRBJ2-3; the match to TRBD2 covers 9 bases. CDR3 length equals 16 residues. CDR1 is LGHNA and CDR2 is YNFKEQ in the germline V gene. Trimming took 4 bases from V and 3 from J; bases not matched to a gene: 8. DNA for the CDR3: TGTGCCAGCAGCCCTACCGGGACTAGCTCAACAGATACGCAGTATTTT. Translated: CASSPTGTSSTDTQYF.

This clonotype was seen only a few times. This may come from a read error, since a much larger clone is one base off. V and J are TRBV6-2 or TRBV6-3 and TRBJ2-1, with D possibly being TRBD1 (5 bases). V lost 6 bases and J lost 6, with 6 bases in between. This CDR3 region has 11 residues. Germline CDR1 reads MNHEY; CDR2 reads SVGEGT. The CDR3 nucleotides are TGTGCCAGCAGCAGGGCCAATGAGCAGTTCTTC. Translated: CASSRANEQFF.

Only a few counts were recorded for this clonotype. This chain links TRBV29-1 with TRBJ1-1, with TRBD1 matching over 7 bases. Trimming cost V 3 bases and J 10 bases; bases outside gene matches: 8. The CDR3 contains 12 residues. From germline, CDR1 is SQVTM and CDR2 ANQGSEA. The CDR3 DNA follows: TGCAGCGTTGAGGTTGCGGGACAGAGAGCTTTCTTT. Protein: CSVEVAGQRAFF.

There are a few counts of this clonotype. The chain is built from TRBV4-1 and TRBJ2-7; no reliable D call. CDR1 and CDR2 from the germline V gene are MGHRA and YSYEKL. V lost 3 bases to trimming and J lost 7 bases, with 7 bases between them. The CDR3 contains 11 residues. CDR3 coding DNA: TGCGCCAGCAGCCATTTGAGGGAGCAGTACTTC. As protein: CASSHLREQYF.